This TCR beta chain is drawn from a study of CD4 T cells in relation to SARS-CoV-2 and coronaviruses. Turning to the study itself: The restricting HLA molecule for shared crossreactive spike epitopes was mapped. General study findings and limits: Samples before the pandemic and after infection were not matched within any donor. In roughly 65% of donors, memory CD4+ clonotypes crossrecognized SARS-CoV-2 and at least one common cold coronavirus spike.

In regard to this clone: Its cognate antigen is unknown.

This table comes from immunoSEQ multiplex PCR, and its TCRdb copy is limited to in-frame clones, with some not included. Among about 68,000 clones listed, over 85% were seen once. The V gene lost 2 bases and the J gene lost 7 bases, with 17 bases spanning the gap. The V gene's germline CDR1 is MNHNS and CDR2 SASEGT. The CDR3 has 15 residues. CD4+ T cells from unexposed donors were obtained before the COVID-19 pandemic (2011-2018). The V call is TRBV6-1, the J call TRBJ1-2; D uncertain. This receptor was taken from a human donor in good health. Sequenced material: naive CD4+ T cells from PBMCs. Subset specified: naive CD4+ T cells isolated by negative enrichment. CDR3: CASSEMAFPGRGYTF. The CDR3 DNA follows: TGTGCCAGCAGTGAAATGGCATTCCCCGGGCGTGGCTACACCTTC.